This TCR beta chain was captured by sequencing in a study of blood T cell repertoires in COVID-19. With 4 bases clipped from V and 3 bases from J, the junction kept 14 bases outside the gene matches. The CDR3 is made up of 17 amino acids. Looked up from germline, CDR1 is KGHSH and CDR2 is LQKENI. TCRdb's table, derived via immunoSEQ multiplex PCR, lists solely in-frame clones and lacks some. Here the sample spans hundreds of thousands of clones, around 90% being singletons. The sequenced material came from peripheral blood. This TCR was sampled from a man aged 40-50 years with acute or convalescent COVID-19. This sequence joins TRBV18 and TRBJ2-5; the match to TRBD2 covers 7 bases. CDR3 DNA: TGTGCCAGCTCACTCCTAGCCCAACGGGAGGCCAAAGAGACCCAGTACTTC. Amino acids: CASSLLAQREAKETQYF.